The rows below give T cell receptor beta chains drawn from one sample of a study of blood T cell repertoires in COVID-19. Data came from immunoSEQ multiplex PCR; TCRdb stores just in-frame clones and leaves some out. The sample holds around 100,000 clones, nearly 90% seen once. The material sequenced was peripheral blood. The receptor set was obtained from a man between 45 and 60 years old in a cohort sampled during active COVID-19. Each CDR3 is given without its conserved first and last residue.

TRBV5-5	TRBJ2-5	ASSFSRQGGETQY
TRBV13	TRBJ2-1	ASSLGQAGVDEQF
TRBV5-1	TRBJ2-2	ASSSGGTGELF
TRBV10-3	TRBJ2-2	AIGPRAGELF
TRBV2	TRBJ2-1	ASSDRGNEQF
TRBV19	TRBJ1-6	ASKTGGSGNSPLH
TRBV18	TRBJ2-5	ASSPPGGGAETQY
TRBV5-4	TRBJ1-6	ASSTDRGNSPLH
TRBV27	TRBJ2-2	ASSKRQGRIGLLF
TRBV5-1	TRBJ2-2	ASSLDRVGRELF
TRBV5-4	TRBJ2-7	ASSLPGFYEQY
TRBV24-1	TRBJ2-1	ATSDRGDRAGYNEQF
TRBV19	TRBJ2-1	ASRSLGGPYNEQF
TRBV18	TRBJ1-5	ASSPGTGSNQPQH
TRBV5-4	TRBJ2-1	ASSLGQGRNNEQF
TRBV11-2	TRBJ2-7	ASSLGQGLGEQY
TRBV7-9	TRBJ2-1	ASSLPGGEREQF
TRBV28	TRBJ1-6	ASSIRQGASPLH
TRBV4-3	TRBJ2-1	ASSRATGASNEQF
TRBV7-8	TRBJ1-6	ASSDTGTENSPLH
TRBV9	TRBJ1-3	ASSVVGGRSGNTIY
TRBV29-1	TRBJ1-2	SVEAGAGEGGYT
TRBV5-6	TRBJ2-5	ASSPREGKETQY
TRBV7-6	TRBJ2-5	ASSLDRGAQETQY
TRBV2	TRBJ2-3	ASRQPRSGGLGNTQY
TRBV4-2	TRBJ2-1	ASSQDPSGGVLYEQF
TRBV30	TRBJ2-1	AWTGQAESSYNEQF
TRBV6-6	TRBJ1-2	ASSYSGQGHGYT
TRBV7-8	TRBJ2-5	ASSLRIQETQY
TRBV6-6	TRBJ1-1	ASSRQVGTEAF
TRBV19	TRBJ1-1	ASKWGLNTEAF
TRBV5-4	TRBJ1-5	ASSHSPTGGDSNQPQH
TRBV5-1	TRBJ2-5	ASKQNLLQETQY
TRBV3-1/TRBV3-2	TRBJ1-2	ASSQGQINYGYT
TRBV7-2	TRBJ2-4	ASSLAGTGKNIQY
TRBV6-5	TRBJ1-5	ASSYSGANQPQH
TRBV5-1	TRBJ1-6	ASTRTGPSYNSPLH
TRBV18	TRBJ1-1	ASSLVPLRETEAF
TRBV28	TRBJ1-3	ASSSQGDSGNTIY
TRBV25-1	TRBJ2-2	ASSETGWAGELF
TRBV28	TRBJ1-5	ASRPTGNSNQPQH
TRBV7-2	TRBJ1-1	ASSLQDRKNTEAF